This record concerns one TCR beta chain sequence. This sample was taken from a study of blood T cell repertoires in COVID-19. Turning to the study itself: Samples of COVID-19 (acute and convalescent) were obtained from the United States, Italy and Spain. T cells, B-cell-depleted T cells, or PBMCs supplied cDNA or gDNA.

Membership in each cohort depended on participant-reported clinical history. Original analysis: For nucleated cells, counts were estimated from reference gene primer amplification. Here immunoSEQ multiplex PCR was the method, and the copy in TCRdb shows in-frame clones only, minus some. Clone size and V and J calls were adopted from that table, with D and trimming inferred from the DNA. The sample holds hundreds of thousands of clones, over 85% seen once. The CDR3 covers 15 residues. Germline lookup yields CDR1 SGHTA and CDR2 FQGNSA. The V gene end was trimmed by 6 bases and the J gene end by 2 bases; junction bases not matched to a gene: 7.

Sequencing used PBMCs or T cells enriched from blood (not recorded which). This chain connects TRBV7-2 to TRBJ2-3, with 8 bases matching TRBD1. This TCR derives from a woman aged 30 to 39 who had recovered from COVID-19. The CDR3 is CASRQGQAYTDTQYF. The CDR3 DNA reads TGTGCCAGCAGGCAGGGACAGGCATACACAGATACGCAGTATTTT.